Below, 20 T cell receptor beta chains from the same sample are listed, as sequenced in a study of T-cell memory formation after mild COVID-19. MiXCR, applied by TCRdb to the 5' RACE reads, yields one record per CDR3 protein. Of roughly 200,000 distinct CDR3 sequences in the sample, 20% to 25% were seen once. The specimen was PBMCs or a T cell subset sorted from them (not recorded which). Source of these receptors: an adult woman who had mild COVID-19 (a few samples of this study predate the infection). Cell type and time point are not known.

This clonotype was counted only a few times. The J gene is TRBJ1-1, the V gene TRBV7-6; D possibly corresponds to TRBD1 (5 bases). The germline gives CDR1 SGHVS, CDR2 FNYEAQ. The CDR3 has 15 amino acids. V dropped 2 bases and J dropped 3 bases, with 13 bases sitting between them. This CDR3 is CASSLWGGFDTEAFF. Written as DNA, the CDR3 is TGTGCCAGCAGCTTATGGGGGGGTTTCGACACTGAAGCTTTCTTT.

This rearrangement joins TRBV27 to TRBJ1-2; 7 bases are shared with TRBD1. This CDR3 spans 13 amino acids. CDR1 MNHEY and CDR2 SMNVEV come from the germline V gene (reference sequence). The V and J ends lost 6 bases and 4 bases, in that order; junction bases with no gene match: 5. CDR3 loop: CASRVTGSYGYTF. The CDR3 nucleotides read TGTGCCAGCAGAGTGACAGGGTCCTATGGCTACACCTTC.

There are a few counts of this clonotype. J is TRBJ2-1 and V is TRBV5-1; the match to TRBD2 covers 9 bases. The V gene end was trimmed by 0 bases and the J gene end by 5 bases; junction bases not matched to a gene: 6. CDR1 and CDR2 (germline): SGHRS, YFSETQ. The CDR3 runs to 16 residues. The CDR3 loop reads CASSLDGTSSNNEQFF. The CDR3 DNA sequence: TGCGCCAGCAGCTTGGATGGGACTAGCAGTAACAATGAGCAGTTCTTC.

This clonotype was seen only a few times. The chain couples TRBV4-1 to TRBJ2-7; D call uncertain. V was cut by 1 base and J by 3 bases, with 7 bases left in between. The CDR3 extends over 13 amino acids. Germline V gives CDR1 MGHRA, CDR2 YSYEKL. CDR3 DNA sequence: TGCGCCAGCAGCCAAGGGATTTTCTACGAGCAGTACTTC. Translated: CASSQGIFYEQYF.

The chain employs TRBV23-1 and TRBJ1-6; 7 bases map to TRBD1. TRBV23-1 is an ORF, and what it does is uncertain. The CDR3 consists of 15 residues. Losses at the gene ends were 4 bases for V and 9 bases for J; bases not matched to a gene: 9. The DNA for the CDR3 is TGCGCCAGCAGTCCCTCGGACAGGTTGGGTTCACCCCTCCACTTT. It encodes CASSPSDRLGSPLHF.

CDR3 nucleotide sequence: TGTGCCAGCAGTTACGCGGGCCCGAAAGCCTTCGGGTGGGAAGCTTTCTTT. This encodes CASSYAGPKAFGWEAFF. The rearrangement joins TRBV6-5 to TRBJ1-1, with D unclear. The V and J ends lost 2 bases and 8 bases respectively, with 24 bases between them. This CDR3 is built from 17 residues. Per germline, CDR1 MNHEY and CDR2 SVGAGI.

This clonotype was detected only a few times. V is TRBV6-5 and J is TRBJ1-1; D is possibly TRBD1 (5 bases). Trimming cost V 0 bases and J 11 bases, with 13 bases left between them. Germline V gives CDR1 MNHEY, CDR2 SVGAGI. The CDR3 extends over 13 amino acids. CDR3 nucleotide sequence: TGTGCCAGCAGTTACTCGTCCGGGACGGGCGCTTTCTTT. It yields the protein CASSYSSGTGAFF.

This clonotype was seen a handful of times. The chain employs TRBV12-3 or TRBV12-4 and TRBJ1-1, with D possibly being TRBD1 (5 bases). The CDR3 runs to 15 residues. V gave up 6 bases and J gave up 6 bases, with 20 bases separating them. Here the CDR3 reads CASSSYGTGEAEAFF. The CDR3 DNA follows: TGTGCCAGCAGCTCTTACGGGACCGGGGAAGCTGAAGCTTTCTTT.

This clonotype was seen more than once but under ten times. V and J are TRBV24-1 and TRBJ2-7, with 8 nucleotides matching TRBD1. This CDR3 region has 15 residues. CDR1 is KGHDR, CDR2 SFDVKD, per germline. V shed 10 bases and J 1 base; nucleotides not matched to a gene: 11. CDR3 sequence reads: CATAPGTGTSYEQYF. DNA of the CDR3: TGTGCCACAGCCCCCGGGACAGGAACTTCCTACGAGCAGTACTTC.

This clonotype occurred a few times. J is TRBJ2-1 and V is TRBV6-5; D possibly corresponds to TRBD2 (6 bases). The germline V gene has CDR1 MNHEY and CDR2 SVGAGI. The CDR3 contains 14 residues. V lost 7 bases and J lost 0, with 10 bases in between. DNA of the CDR3: TGTGCCAGCAAATCCGGGAGCTCCTACAATGAGCAGTTCTTC. Its translation: CASKSGSSYNEQFF.

The chain is built from TRBV30 and TRBJ1-1, with D hard to call. The V and J ends lost 0 bases and 0 bases respectively, with 8 bases between them. The CDR3 is 14 amino acids. Germline CDR1 is GTSNPN and CDR2 is SVGIG (reference sequence). This CDR3 is CAWSVDFMNTEAFF. Here the CDR3 DNA reads TGTGCCTGGAGTGTAGACTTCATGAACACTGAAGCTTTCTTT. Using reference TRBV30 and TRBJ1-1 for the parts outside the CDR3, the full variable domain is SQTIHQWPATLVQPVGSPLSLECTVEGTSNPNLYWYRQAAGRGLQLLFYSVGIGQISSEVPQNLSASRPQDRQFILSSKKLLLSDSGFYLCAWSVDFMNTEAFFGQGTRLTVV.

This clonotype was counted a few times. The chain is built from TRBV6-5 and TRBJ1-3; 9 positions agree with TRBD1. This CDR3 is built from 15 residues. Germline CDR1 is MNHEY and CDR2 is SVGAGI. V trimming: 5 bases; J trimming: 2 bases; junction bases outside the gene matches: 4. The CDR3 DNA reads as TGTGCCAGCAGTACCGGGACAGGGACTGGAAACACCATATATTTT. Protein: CASSTGTGTGNTIYF.

This clonotype was seen a few times. J is TRBJ2-3 and V is TRBV3-1; no clear D. CDR3 size: 14 residues. V was shortened by 3 bases and J by 4 bases, with 11 bases between the two germline ends. Germline V gene lookup returns CDR1 LGHDT and CDR2 YNNKEL (reference sequence). DNA of the CDR3: TGTGCCAGCAGCCAGGACCCAAGGGCAGATACGCAGTATTTT. It specifies CASSQDPRADTQYF.

This clonotype was seen a few times. V usage is TRBV9 and J usage is TRBJ2-3; D is uncertain. Trimming shortened V by 3 bases and J by 2 bases, and 4 bases separated the two germline ends. CDR1 SGDLS and CDR2 YYNGEE come from the germline V gene. The CDR3 totals 12 residues. The CDR3 sequence: CASSDLTDTQYF. CDR3 coding DNA: TGTGCCAGCAGCGACCTCACAGATACGCAGTATTTT.

This clonotype was seen only a few times. The chain links TRBV6-5 to TRBJ1-1; possibly TRBD1 for D (6 bases). The V end lost 7 bases, the J end lost 5 bases, and 14 bases lay between the germline ends. CDR1 MNHEY and CDR2 SVGAGI come from the germline V gene. The length of the CDR3 is 13 residues. CDR3 in amino acids: CASKGGPRTEAFF. In DNA form, the CDR3 reads TGTGCCAGCAAGGGGGGGCCGCGGACTGAAGCTTTCTTT.

The rearrangement joins TRBV4-2 to TRBJ1-1; tentative D call: TRBD1 (6 bases). This CDR3 has 15 residues. V lost 4 bases to trimming and J lost 3 bases, with 15 bases between them. CDR1 is LGHNA, CDR2 YNFKEQ, per germline. The CDR3 protein is CASSPRDNSHTEAFF. DNA for the CDR3: TGTGCCAGCAGCCCCAGGGACAATTCCCACACTGAAGCTTTCTTT.

This clonotype was seen ten or more times. This chain uses TRBV5-1 with TRBJ2-1; D tentatively fits TRBD1 or TRBD2 (5 bases each). Germline V lookup: CDR1 SGHRS, CDR2 YFSETQ. The CDR3 consists of 16 residues. V was cut by 4 bases and J by 0 bases, with 14 bases left in between. This chain's CDR3 is CASSPLKGSSYNEQFF. The CDR3 region has the DNA TGCGCCAGCAGCCCCCTCAAGGGGAGCTCCTACAATGAGCAGTTCTTC.

This clonotype was counted only a few times. The chain carries TRBV24-1 and TRBJ1-2, with TRBD1 as a possible D gene (5 bases). This CDR3 has 11 amino acids. Germline loops: CDR1 KGHDR, CDR2 SFDVKD. Trimming took off 9 bases at V and 4 bases at J, with 8 bases between the two ends. CDR3 loop: CATGDVYGYTF. The CDR3 bases are TGTGCCACCGGGGACGTCTATGGCTACACCTTC.

V gene TRBV5-1 combines with J gene TRBJ1-2; 10 bases match TRBD1. The CDR3 runs to 14 residues. Germline V lookup: CDR1 SGHRS, CDR2 YFSETQ. Unmatched junction bases numbered 2, after V lost 0 bases and J lost 6 bases. This CDR3 is CASSLGQGAHGYTF. CDR3 nucleotide sequence: TGCGCCAGCAGCTTGGGACAGGGGGCGCATGGCTACACCTTC. Supplemented by reference TRBV5-1 and TRBJ1-2, the full variable domain reads KAGVTQTPRYLIKTRGQQVTLSCSPISGHRSVSWYQQTPGQGLQFLFEYFSETQRNKGNFPGRFSGRQFSNSRSEMNVSTLELGDSALYLCASSLGQGAHGYTFGSGTRLTVV.

CDR3 sequence: CASSQDITINTEAFF. The CDR3 nucleotides read TGTGCCAGCAGCCAAGATATCACTATAAACACTGAAGCTTTCTTT. V usage is TRBV14 and J usage is TRBJ1-1; no reliable D call. There are 15 residues in the CDR3. Germline lookup yields CDR1 SGHDN and CDR2 FVKESK. The germline V and J ends were trimmed by 0 bases and 2 bases, with 10 bases remaining between them.